Reported below is one TCR beta chain. The study isolated at least 6.5 million PBMCs from each sample. This entry is derived from a study of blood T cells in healthy people across ages. Study at large: Every two T cells gave about one barcoded beta molecule via template switching.

This CDR3 spans 16 amino acids. V lost 0 bases, J lost 4 bases, and 16 bases lay in between. CDR1 and CDR2 (germline): SGHRS, YFSETQ. The use of a sample-barcoded 5' primer and a J-beta primer mix characterized a second PCR of about 7 to 12 cycles. A tag from a template-switch adaptor with 12 random nucleotides marked each cDNA molecule. TCRdb re-called the 5' RACE reads through MiXCR, storing one row per CDR3 protein. Seen here are about 640,000 distinct CDR3 sequences, 58% observed once, and the top ten hold over 30%. The sequenced sample consisted of blood. The TCR was taken from a man between 60 and 75 years old in good health. The genes are TRBV5-1 and TRBJ2-5; a weak D match, TRBD2 (5 bases). CDR3 in amino acids: CASSLVLASEAETQYF. The CDR3 DNA follows: TGCGCCAGCAGCTTGGTTCTAGCAAGTGAGGCAGAGACCCAGTACTTC.